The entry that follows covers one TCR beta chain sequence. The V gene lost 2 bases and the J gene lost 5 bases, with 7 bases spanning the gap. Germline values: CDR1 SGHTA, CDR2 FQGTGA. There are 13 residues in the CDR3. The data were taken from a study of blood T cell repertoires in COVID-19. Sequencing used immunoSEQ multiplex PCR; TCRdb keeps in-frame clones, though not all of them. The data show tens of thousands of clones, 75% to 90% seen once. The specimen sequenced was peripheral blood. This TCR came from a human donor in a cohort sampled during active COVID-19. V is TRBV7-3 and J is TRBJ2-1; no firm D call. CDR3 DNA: TGTGCCAGCAGCTTAGGCCTGCACAATGAGCAGTTCTTC. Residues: CASSLGLHNEQFF.